The present T cell receptor beta chain was sequenced within a study of response to subunit inactivated influenza vaccine. Notes on the study in general: Authors suggested that a seasonal influenza vaccination recruits few new T cells each time.

Germline values: CDR1 MNHEY, CDR2 SVGEGT. Trimming stripped 2 bases from V and 7 bases from J, with 9 bases between. The CDR3 has 13 residues. TCRdb reanalysed the RT-PCR reads using MiXCR and keeps one entry per CDR3 protein. The profile covers 590,000 or so distinct CDR3 sequences, with 12% to 15% appearing a single time and 7.6% taken by the ten largest. This clonotype was recorded only once. Its antigen remains unidentified. The source of this sequence is a man in his fifties who received an inactivated influenza vaccine. The J gene is TRBJ2-4, the V gene TRBV6-2 or TRBV6-3; D unclear. The sample was PBMCs from blood, taken approximately 15 days before vaccination. CDR3 in DNA: TGTGCCAGCAGTTACGGGGAAATCAACATTCAGTACTTC. Amino acids: CASSYGEINIQYF.